This T cell receptor (beta chain) emerged from a study of pediatric ulcerative colitis. Study-level findings and limits: A couple of patients' blood samples yielded substantially fewer templates. All ulcerative colitis patients, but no controls, carried a couple of rectal clonotypes.

The assay was immunoSEQ multiplex PCR, and TCRdb's table has in-frame clones only and misses some. The sample records roughly 14,000 clones, 90% being singletons. Ulcerative colitis patients received no immunosuppressive medication before the diagnostic colonoscopy. The blood sample was taken during the colonoscopy visit. With respect to this clone: Its antigen is unidentified.

The sequenced sample consisted of blood. This TCR was sampled from a boy aged 10-17 years with moderate ulcerative colitis.

The CDR3 DNA sequence: TGTGCCAGCAGCGCGAGGAGGGGAGGGCCAGAGACCCAGTACTTC. It translates to CASSARRGGPETQYF. V usage is TRBV7-9 and J usage is TRBJ2-5; 7 bases line up with TRBD2. CDR3 size: 15 residues. The junction had 10 bases not matched to a gene; V was cut back by 5 bases and J by 4 bases. Germline loops: CDR1 SEHNR, CDR2 FQNEAQ (reference sequence).